The present T cell receptor beta chain was sequenced within a study of blood T cells in healthy people across ages (dated by TCRdb to 2013 to 2016). About the investigation overall: In model experiments, template switching captured roughly one uniquely barcoded TCR beta cDNA molecule for every two T cells. Age-related changes in TCR beta repertoire diversity were measured in the study by deep sequencing normalized with unique cDNA molecular identifiers. Two additional independent replicas of 1 million unique cDNA reads from the same blood draw were analyzed for two donors (one aged 18 to 30 and one aged 80 or older). To avoid experimental bias, donors of different ages were spread randomly across the sequencing lanes. The donors were divided into four age groups: young (average approximately 17 years), middle-aged (about 40), aged (approximately 62) and long-lived (roughly 82). Here is what the overall study found, with its caveats: Bulk unsorted PBMC profiling prevented conclusive comparison of naive and antigen-experienced compartments. Estimates of total diversity from one million sequenced T cells were regarded as lower bounds and underestimates. Observed TCR beta diversity per million T cells fell roughly linearly with age, and a significant reduction was already apparent by age roughly 40. Compared with the aged group, the long-lived group had more naive CD4+ T cells, fewer expanded clones and increased TCR diversity, suggesting age selection. The CMV infection status of donors was not known, potentially confounding age-related changes in expanded clonotypes. A strong correlation was found between observed TCR beta diversity and the percentage of naive T cells measured by flow cytometry.

The 39 donors, aged roughly 6 to 90 years, were systemically healthy Caucasian individuals from Russia. Around 10 milliliters of peripheral blood were collected from each donor into EDTA-treated Vacutainer tubes. PBMCs were isolated by Ficoll-Paque density-gradient centrifugation, with at least 6 million obtained per sample. Trizol reagent was used to extract total RNA from PBMCs, with at least 5 micrograms per sample. The percentages of naive CD45RAhigh/CD27high T cells were determined by flow cytometry on a PBMC aliquot from every donor. Relative to germline, V is 7 bases shorter and J is 8 bases shorter, with 21 bases between their ends. The CDR3 spans 15 residues, from the cysteine through the phenylalanine. The entry retains the CDR3 DNA only, 45 bases that are in frame from base 1. This clonotype showed up just once. No antigen is known for it. One base away there is no much larger clone; base qualities are not given.

The library was generated by 5' RACE. For sequencing, an Illumina HiSeq 2500 was employed. A second about 7 to 11 cycle PCR used a sample-barcoded 5' primer and a J-beta primer mix. A unique molecular identifier was introduced onto each TCR beta cDNA molecule by a template-switch 5' adaptor carrying 12 random nucleotides. Each sample yielded at least 3 million CDR3-containing paired-end reads. All of the RNA was converted into first-strand cDNA using the Mint cDNA synthesis kit, with a TRBC-specific oligonucleotide serving as the primer. All cDNA was treated with uracil-DNA glycosylase and then went through a first 18-cycle PCR with the universal primers M1SS and BC2_uni_R. As for how the authors treated the data: Each sample was normalized by randomly selecting 1 million high-quality reads, each carrying a distinct molecular identifier. Reads with shared molecular identifiers were discarded instead of being binned into consensus sequences. MiTCR, with a Q25 quality threshold and the strictest error-elimination algorithm, was used for CDR3 identification, clonotype clustering and error correction. A nonparametric unseen species model with Euler transformation was used to estimate lower-bound total TCR beta diversity. TCRdb reprocessed the public reads (quality trimming at Q25 with fastp, clone calling with MiXCR) and kept in-frame beta chains. Rows matching on CDR3 protein sequence are summarized as one entry with the most common DNA and genes. The V and J calls follow TCRdb's processing rather than the paper's. The sample has 850,000 to 1,000,000 distinct CDR3 sequences on record, about 51% of them singletons. About a fifth of the sample rests with the top ten.

This clonotype originated in a woman in her fifties or sixties in good health. The V and J genes are TRBV12-3 or TRBV12-4 and TRBJ2-1; no D gene call is confident. Sequences were obtained from blood. The CDR3 reads CASTLRTLFGDEQFF. DNA sequence: TGTGCCAGCACCCTCAGGACCCTCTTCGGCGATGAGCAGTTCTTC.